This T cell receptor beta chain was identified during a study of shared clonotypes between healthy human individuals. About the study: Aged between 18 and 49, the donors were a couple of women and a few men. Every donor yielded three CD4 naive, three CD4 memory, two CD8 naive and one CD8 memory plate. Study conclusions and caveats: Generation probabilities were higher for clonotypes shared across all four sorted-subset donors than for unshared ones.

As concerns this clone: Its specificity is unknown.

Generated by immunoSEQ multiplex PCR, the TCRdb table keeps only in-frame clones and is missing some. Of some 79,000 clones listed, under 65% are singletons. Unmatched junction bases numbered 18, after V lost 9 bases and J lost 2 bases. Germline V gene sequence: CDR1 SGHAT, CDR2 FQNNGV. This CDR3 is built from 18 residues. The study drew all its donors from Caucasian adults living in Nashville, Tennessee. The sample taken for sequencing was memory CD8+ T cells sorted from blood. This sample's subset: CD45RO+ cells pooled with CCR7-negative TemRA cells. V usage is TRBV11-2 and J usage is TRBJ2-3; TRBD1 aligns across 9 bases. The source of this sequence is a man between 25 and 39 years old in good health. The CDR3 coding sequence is TGTGCCAGAAGCCACGACAGGGGGAAACTTCGAGACACAGATACGCAGTATTTT. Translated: CARSHDRGKLRDTDTQYF.